This T cell receptor (beta chain) was recorded in a study of CDR3 diversity in severe acne. TCRdb used MiXCR to reprocess the PCR reads, holding one entry per CDR3 protein. The table has approximately 90,000 distinct CDR3 sequences, around 50% seen once. Sample share makes this clonotype medium-sized (0.01 to 0.1%). The CDR3 is made up of 12 amino acids. CDR1 and CDR2 from the germline V gene are SGHRS and YFSETQ. The germline V and J ends were trimmed by 4 bases and 8 bases, with 12 bases remaining between them. This chain links TRBV5-1 with TRBJ1-2; a weak D match, TRBD1 (5 bases). The sequence derives from a male donor in good health, serving as a control. The sample comprised blood. In DNA, the CDR3 is TGCGCCAGCAGCACGCCGGGACCCGGCTACACCTTC. It is translated as CASSTPGPGYTF.